This T cell receptor (beta chain) came from a study of PD-1 blockade in classical Hodgkin lymphoma. The overall study: Every 2 weeks, patients got 3 mg/kg intravenous nivolumab. Study-level points and caveats: Newly diagnosed patients had diversity similar to the baseline diversity of complete responders. By cycle point C4D1, TCR diversity had risen significantly in CD4+ cells (but not CD8+ cells). Nothing has yet pinned down what causes the repertoire differences, possibly disease activity or prior therapy.

Notes on this clone: Its antigen is still unknown. The sample contains more than one DNA sequence encoding this CDR3.

The assay was immunoSEQ multiplex PCR, and TCRdb's table has in-frame clones only and misses some. The sample has about 25,000 clones, roughly 76% seen once. The germline V gene encodes CDR1 SQVTM and CDR2 ANQGSEA. This CDR3 has 12 amino acids. Between the trimmed V and J ends, which lost 3 bases and 4 bases, there was a span of 9 bases. As for time point: cycle 4 day 1 (C4D1), after less than seven weeks of nivolumab. Each of the patients experienced relapse following autologous stem cell transplantation, and their brentuximab vedotin exposure differed. Sequenced material: peripheral blood mononuclear cells (PBMCs), taken before the fourth cycle of nivolumab. The chain recombines TRBV29-1 with TRBJ1-2; D is perhaps TRBD1 (5 bases). This TCR derives from a human donor with classical Hodgkin lymphoma. The CDR3 loop is CSVERQGYGYTF. For the CDR3, the DNA is TGCAGCGTTGAGCGGCAGGGCTATGGCTACACCTTC. Together with reference TRBV29-1 and TRBJ1-2, the CDR3 gives the full variable domain: SAVISQKPSRDICQRGTSLTIQCQVDSQVTMMFWYRQQPGQSLTLIATANQGSEATYESGFVIDKFPISRPNLTFSTLTVSNMSPEDSSIYLCSVERQGYGYTFGSGTRLTVV.